This entry is about one TCR beta chain. This receptor's antigen is unknown. No per-base quality is available; no much larger clone lies one base away. TCRbeta CDR3 regions were amplified from genomic DNA using the immunoSEQ Assay, a bias-controlled multiplex PCR. As for the authors' bioinformatics: The number of nucleated cells in each sample was estimated by amplification of reference gene primers within the assay. To quantify the absolute abundance of each unique TCRbeta CDR3 rearrangement, sequence reads were collapsed and filtered. For each sample, productive Simpson clonality was calculated by taking the square root of Simpson's diversity index across productive rearrangements. What TCRdb holds here is the immuneACCESS table cut down to in-frame rearrangements. Part of the clones is not present; checked against another copy, under half of the missing clones reflect an unresolved V gene, and the others are unexplained. That table gives V, J and clone size, and the DNA gave D and trimming. This sample lists approximately 44,000 clones; around 83% were detected once. Roughly 4.8% of the sample lies in the top ten.

Each collaborating institution followed its own protocols to collect whole blood in K2EDTA tubes. For TCRbeta analysis, collaborator samples were shipped as frozen whole blood, as isolated PBMCs, or as DNA extracted from either sample type. The CDR3 covers 16 residues, taking in both the cysteine and the phenylalanine. Only the CDR3 part of the read is kept: 48 bases, read in frame from the first base. A distance of 15 bases separates the germline ends of V and J, which lose 4 bases and 1 base respectively. CDR1 and CDR2, looked up from the germline V gene, are MGHRA and YSYEKL. The data stem from a study of blood T cell repertoires in COVID-19 (dated by TCRdb to 2018 to 2021). At the level of the whole study: Samples from collaborators originated in the United States, Italy and Spain and spanned both the acute and convalescent phases of COVID-19. A freely available public database, intended as a resource for researchers studying the immune response to SARS-CoV-2, is where the repertoires were released. Samples were obtained from the ongoing ImmuneRACE study (first 160 participants) and from some 1,200 subjects provided by 6 global collaborators. Deeply sampled blood TCRbeta repertoires from subjects exposed to, actively infected with, or recovered from COVID-19 were included in the dataset. Where available, HLA class I and class II types were obtained from metadata supplied by the sample provider rather than from assay-based typing. The sample metadata nearly always contained a de-identified subject ID, COVID-19 status, age in years and sex. The prospective study material was composed of cDNA or gDNA derived from T cells, B-cell-depleted T cells, or PBMCs.

The study at large found these results: The quantity of clinical and demographic metadata differed by source and by participant and was supplied without curation.

The receptor's source is a human donor in a cohort sampled during active COVID-19. This chain joins TRBV4-1 to TRBJ2-3; possibly the D gene is TRBD1, per 5 matching bases. The sample was peripheral blood. The base sequence is TGCGCCAGCAGCCCTATGACAGCCCCAGGCACAGATACGCAGTATTTT. Translated, this is CASSPMTAPGTDTQYF.